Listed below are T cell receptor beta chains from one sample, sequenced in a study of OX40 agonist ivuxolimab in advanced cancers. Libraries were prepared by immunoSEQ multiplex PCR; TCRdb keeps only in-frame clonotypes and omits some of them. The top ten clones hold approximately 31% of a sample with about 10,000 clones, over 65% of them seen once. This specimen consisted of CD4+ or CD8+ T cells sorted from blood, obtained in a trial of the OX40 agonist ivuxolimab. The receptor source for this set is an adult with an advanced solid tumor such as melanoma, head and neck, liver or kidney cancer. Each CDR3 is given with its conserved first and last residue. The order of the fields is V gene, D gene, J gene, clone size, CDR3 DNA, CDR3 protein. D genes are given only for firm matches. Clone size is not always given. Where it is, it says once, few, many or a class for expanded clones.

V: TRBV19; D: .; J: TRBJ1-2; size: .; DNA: TGTGCCAGTAGTATCTCGGGGCAGTTCTATGGCTACACCTTC; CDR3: CASSISGQFYGYTF
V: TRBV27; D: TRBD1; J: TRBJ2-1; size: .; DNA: TGTGCCAGCAGTTTGACAGGGTACAATGAGCAGTTCTTC; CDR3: CASSLTGYNEQFF
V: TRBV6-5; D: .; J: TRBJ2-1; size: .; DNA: TGTGCCAGCAGCGGGGCTAGGGGTGACAATGAGCAGTTCTTC; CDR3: CASSGARGDNEQFF
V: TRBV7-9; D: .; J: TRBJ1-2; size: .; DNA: TGTGCCAGCAGCACCTCGGCCCCCGTCGGCGGCTACACCTTC; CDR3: CASSTSAPVGGYTF
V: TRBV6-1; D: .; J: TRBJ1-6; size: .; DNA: TGTGCCAGCAGCAAGGATGAGAATTCACCCCTCCACTTT; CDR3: CASSKDENSPLHF
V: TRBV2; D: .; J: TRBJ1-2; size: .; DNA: TGTGCCAGCAGTGACTGGGAGGGTGAGGGGAACTATGGCTACACCTTC; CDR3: CASSDWEGEGNYGYTF
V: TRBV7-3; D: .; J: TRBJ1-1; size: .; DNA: TGTGCCAGCAGTAGACGGTACACTGAAGCTTTCTTT; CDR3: CASSRRYTEAFF
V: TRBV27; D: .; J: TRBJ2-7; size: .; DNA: TGTGCCAGCAGTTCTGACGGGACGTACGAGCAGTACTTC; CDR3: CASSSDGTYEQYF
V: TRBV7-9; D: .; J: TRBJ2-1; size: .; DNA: TGTGCCAGCAGCGTAGAGTTCCCCGCCAATGAGCAGTTCTTC; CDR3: CASSVEFPANEQFF
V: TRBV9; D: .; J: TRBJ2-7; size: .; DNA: TGTGCCAGCAGCCCCGGGGGCAGGGGCGAGCAGTACTTC; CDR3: CASSPGGRGEQYF
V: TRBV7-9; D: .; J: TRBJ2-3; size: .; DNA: TGTGCCAGCAGCTTAAAGGCTCGGGATACGCAGTATTTT; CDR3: CASSLKARDTQYF
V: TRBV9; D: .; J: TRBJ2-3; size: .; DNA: TGTGCCAGCAGCGTAGCACCGTCGGGTGAAGATACGCAGTATTTT; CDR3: CASSVAPSGEDTQYF
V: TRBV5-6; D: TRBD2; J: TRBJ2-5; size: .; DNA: TGTGCCAGCAGCTTGGGACTAGCGGGTATCCAAGAGACCCAGTACTTC; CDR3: CASSLGLAGIQETQYF
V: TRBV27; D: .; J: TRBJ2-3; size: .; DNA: TGTGCCAGCAGTTTAAAGCGCCCCATCGGCGATACGCAGTATTTT; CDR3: CASSLKRPIGDTQYF
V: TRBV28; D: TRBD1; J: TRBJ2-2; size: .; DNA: TGTGCCAGCAGTCCACTCCGTTCGAGGGGGCAAAGGGCCGGGGAGCTGTTTTTT; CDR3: CASSPLRSRGQRAGELFF
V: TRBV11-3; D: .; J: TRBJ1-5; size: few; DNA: TGTGCCAGCAGCTTATTGGGAGGGTACCAGGATCAGCCCCAGCATTTT; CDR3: CASSLLGGYQDQPQHF
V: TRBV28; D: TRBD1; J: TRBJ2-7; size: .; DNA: TGTGCCACCGTTGAACCGGGACAGGGGGTCTACGAGCAGTACTTC; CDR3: CATVEPGQGVYEQYF
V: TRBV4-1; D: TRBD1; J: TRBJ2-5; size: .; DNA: TGCGCCAGCAGCCAGCTGGGACAGGGGGATTTGAGTGCGACCCAGTACTTC; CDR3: CASSQLGQGDLSATQYF
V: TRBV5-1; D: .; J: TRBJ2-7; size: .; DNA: TGCGCCAGCAGCCCCACCGAAAGGCCCTACGAGCAGTACTTC; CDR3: CASSPTERPYEQYF
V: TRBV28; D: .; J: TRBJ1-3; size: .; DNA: TGTGCCAGCAGTTTAGATATGGGGCCTGGAAACACCATATATTTT; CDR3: CASSLDMGPGNTIYF